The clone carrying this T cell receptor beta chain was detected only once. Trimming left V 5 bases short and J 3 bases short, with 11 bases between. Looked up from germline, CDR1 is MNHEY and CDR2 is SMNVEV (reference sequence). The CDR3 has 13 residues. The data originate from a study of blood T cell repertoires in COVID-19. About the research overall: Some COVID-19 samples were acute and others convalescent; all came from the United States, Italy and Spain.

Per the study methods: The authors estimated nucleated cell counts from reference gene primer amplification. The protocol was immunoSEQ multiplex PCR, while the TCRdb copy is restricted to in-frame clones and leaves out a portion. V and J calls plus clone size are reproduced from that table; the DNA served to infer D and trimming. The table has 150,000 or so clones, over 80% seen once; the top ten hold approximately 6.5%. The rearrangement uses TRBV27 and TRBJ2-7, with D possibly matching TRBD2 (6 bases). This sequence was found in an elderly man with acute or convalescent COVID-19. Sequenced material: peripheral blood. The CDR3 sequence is CASSRRGGYEQYF. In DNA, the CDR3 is TGTGCCAGCAGTAGGAGGGGTGGCTACGAGCAGTACTTC.